Each of the 19 T cell receptor beta chains below was sequenced from the same sample in a study of T cell repertoires in cytomegalovirus infection. One entry per CDR3 protein, called by TCRdb with MiXCR from the reads. The sample has 500,000 or so distinct CDR3 sequences, approximately 15% seen once. The material sequenced was CD8+ T cells from PBMCs. These receptors came from a human donor in good health (CMV status not recorded). Some clones in this sample may be carry-over from other donors' samples.

This clonotype was recorded at least ten times. The V and J genes are TRBV20-1 and TRBJ1-2; D not resolved. The V and J ends lost 0 bases and 3 bases respectively, with 14 bases between them. The length of the CDR3 is 15 residues. Germline CDR1 DFQATT, CDR2 SNEGSKA (reference sequence). CDR3 loop: CSARDGNFQDYGYTF. In nucleotides, the CDR3 is TGCAGTGCTAGAGATGGAAACTTTCAGGACTATGGCTACACCTTC.

The rearrangement uses TRBV29-1 and TRBJ1-1; a possible D gene is TRBD1 (5 bases). Per germline, CDR1 SQVTM and CDR2 ANQGSEA. CDR3 size: 12 residues. V lost 5 bases to trimming and J lost 3 bases, with 10 bases between them. CDR3 nucleotides: TGCAGCGTTAGGGTCAGGGACACTGAAGCTTTCTTT. Its protein product is CSVRVRDTEAFF.

This clonotype was found a few times. V gene TRBV20-1 combines with J gene TRBJ2-3; 8 bases line up with TRBD2. CDR3 size: 15 residues. Trimming cost V 8 bases and J 5 bases; bases outside gene matches: 15. Germline assignment: CDR1 DFQATT and CDR2 SNEGSKA (reference sequence). The CDR3 DNA sequence: TGCAGTTTGAAGATCGGGGGGGCAGAGGGAGATACGCAGTATTTT. Its protein is CSLKIGGAEGDTQYF.

This CDR3 is CSASETSVSRDEQYF. Here the CDR3 DNA reads TGCAGTGCTAGCGAGACTAGCGTGAGCCGGGACGAGCAGTACTTC. The V and J genes are TRBV20-1 and TRBJ2-7, with 8 bases fitting TRBD2. The CDR3 is 15 amino acids. CDR1 and CDR2 (germline): DFQATT, SNEGSKA (reference sequence). V shed 3 bases and J 5 bases; nucleotides not matched to a gene: 12.

The genes are TRBV5-1 and TRBJ1-2; TRBD1 agrees at 8 bases. J lost 0 bases, V lost 5 bases, and 3 bases had no gene match. Germline lookup yields CDR1 SGHRS and CDR2 YFSETQ. The CDR3 contains 14 residues. CDR3 DNA sequence: TGCGCCAGCAGTGGGACAGGCTCTAACTATGGCTACACCTTC. It is translated as CASSGTGSNYGYTF.

This clonotype has at least ten counts. The chain uses TRBV7-6 and TRBJ1-1; the D gene is possibly TRBD1 (6 bases). Germline V gene data show CDR1 as SGHVS and CDR2 as FNYEAQ. Trimming cost V 5 bases and J 4 bases, with 17 bases left between them. The CDR3 consists of 15 residues. The CDR3: CASSRGTPGTTEAFF. CDR3 coding DNA: TGTGCCAGCAGCCGTGGGACACCTGGCACCACTGAAGCTTTCTTT.

This clonotype was seen only a few times. The chain couples TRBV9 to TRBJ2-7; tentatively, D is TRBD1 (5 bases). Trimming shortened V by 3 bases and J by 2 bases, and 9 bases separated the two germline ends. Germline CDR1 reads SGDLS; CDR2 reads YYNGEE. The CDR3 loop spans 13 amino acids. The CDR3 region is CASSADKTYEQYF. CDR3 DNA: TGTGCCAGCAGCGCGGACAAAACCTACGAGCAGTACTTC.

This clonotype was seen many times. This sequence joins TRBV7-9 and TRBJ2-3; 7 positions match TRBD1. The germline CDR1 and CDR2 sequences are SEHNR and FQNEAQ (reference sequence). The CDR3 spans 17 residues. With 4 bases clipped from V and 2 bases from J, the junction kept 12 bases outside the gene matches. CDR3 sequence (DNA): TGTGCCAGCAGCTCCCCGTATGAGGGGGCGGCCACAGATACGCAGTATTTT. It codes for CASSSPYEGAATDTQYF.

This clonotype was seen only a few times. This CDR3 is CAWIEGNTGELFF. The CDR3 DNA sequence: TGTGCCTGGATTGAGGGGAACACCGGGGAGCTGTTTTTT. This chain joins TRBV30 and TRBJ2-2; possible D gene TRBD2, 5 bases. Germline CDR1 reads GTSNPN; CDR2 reads SVGIG (reference sequence). V lost 4 bases and J lost 1, with 7 bases in between. The CDR3 has 13 amino acids.

CDR3 DNA: TGTGCCAGCAGCGAGGGGAGGTTACACACCGGGGAGCTGTTTTTT. As protein: CASSEGRLHTGELFF. V is TRBV6-1 and J is TRBJ2-2; weak D call: TRBD2 (6 bases). CDR1 and CDR2 from the germline V gene are MNHNS and SASEGT. This CDR3 contains 15 residues. The V end was cut by 6 bases, the J end by 3 bases, with 14 bases between.

The chain uses TRBV27 and TRBJ2-1; D call uncertain. The CDR3 sequence is 14 residues long. Per germline, CDR1 MNHEY and CDR2 SMNVEV (reference sequence). Trimming removed 5 bases from V and 8 bases from J, with 16 bases in between. The CDR3 DNA reads as TGTGCCAGCAGTCCTCTGGGGATCTGGGATGAGCAGTTCTTC. This gives the protein CASSPLGIWDEQFF.

This clonotype turned up a few times. J is TRBJ1-2 and V is TRBV11-2, with 10 bases aligning to TRBD1. The CDR3 spans 14 residues. Germline CDR1 and CDR2: SGHAT and FQNNGV. Trimming cost V 4 bases and J 6 bases; bases outside gene matches: 5. This CDR3 reads CASSWTGTGDGYTF. CDR3 nucleotides: TGTGCCAGCAGCTGGACCGGGACAGGGGATGGCTACACCTTC.

This clonotype was observed at least ten times. This rearrangement joins TRBV27 to TRBJ2-4; unclear D gene. CDR1 MNHEY and CDR2 SMNVEV come from the germline V gene (reference sequence). The CDR3 is made up of 12 amino acids. V was shortened by 2 bases and J by 4 bases, with 3 bases between the two germline ends. DNA for the CDR3: TGTGCCAGCAGTTTACCGAAAAACATTCAGTACTTC. Translation: CASSLPKNIQYF.

This CDR3 is CASDTRSTEAFF. Here the CDR3 DNA reads TGTGCTAGTGACACCCGTTCCACTGAAGCTTTCTTT. The V call is TRBV12-5, the J call TRBJ1-1, with D unresolved. The germline CDR1 and CDR2 sequences are LGHNT and FRNRAP. The CDR3 has 12 residues. The V and J ends lost 7 bases and 4 bases respectively, with 10 bases between them.

Many counts were recorded for this clonotype. The chain couples TRBV11-2 to TRBJ2-1, with D hard to call. The CDR3 is made up of 14 amino acids. V was trimmed by 0 bases and J by 5 bases, leaving 8 bases between them. CDR1 is SGHAT, CDR2 FQNNGV, per germline. The CDR3 DNA follows: TGTGCCAGCAGCTTAGAATATGCCAACAATGAGCAGTTCTTC. Its protein product is CASSLEYANNEQFF. Looking up the rest from reference TRBV11-2 and TRBJ2-1 gives the full variable domain: EAGVAQSPRYKIIEKRQSVAFWCNPISGHATLYWYQQILGQGPKLLIQFQNNGVVDDSQLPKDRFSAERLKGVDSTLKIQPAKLEDSAVYLCASSLEYANNEQFFGPGTRLTVL.

This clonotype appeared many times. V usage is TRBV7-9 and J usage is TRBJ2-2, with D hard to call. The CDR3 contains 13 residues. The V gene's germline CDR1 is SEHNR and CDR2 FQNEAQ (reference sequence). Trimming took off 1 base at V and 6 bases at J, with 6 bases between the two ends. CDR3 amino acids: CASSLVAPGELFF. CDR3 coding DNA: TGTGCCAGCAGCTTAGTGGCTCCCGGGGAGCTGTTTTTT.

The V and J genes are TRBV27 and TRBJ2-1, with a weak D call TRBD1 (5 bases). Germline V gene sequence: CDR1 MNHEY, CDR2 SMNVEV (reference sequence). The V end was cut by 3 bases, the J end by 2 bases, with 11 bases between. The CDR3 covers 15 residues. The CDR3 nucleotides read TGTGCCAGCAGTTTTGGGGCTAGTACCTACAATGAGCAGTTCTTC. Protein product: CASSFGASTYNEQFF.

This clonotype was seen many times. The rearrangement links TRBV20-1 to TRBJ2-3; TRBD2 matches 8 bases. This CDR3 is 15 amino acids long. J gave up 2 bases and V 6 bases, and 10 bases lay outside the gene matches. From germline, CDR1 is DFQATT and CDR2 SNEGSKA (reference sequence). The CDR3 loop reads CSAAELAEITDTQYF. For the CDR3, the DNA is TGCAGTGCCGCAGAACTAGCGGAAATCACAGATACGCAGTATTTT.

This clonotype turned up a few times. The V gene is TRBV7-9, the J gene TRBJ1-2, with 8 nucleotides matching TRBD1. V was clipped by 4 bases and J by 3 bases; unmatched bases: 7. The CDR3 runs to 15 residues. Germline V gives CDR1 SEHNR, CDR2 FQNEAQ (reference sequence). CDR3 loop: CASSSNRGNDYGYTF. CDR3 bases: TGTGCCAGCAGCTCAAACAGGGGGAATGACTATGGCTACACCTTC.